Listed here are 21 T cell receptor beta chains from one sample, sequenced in a study of shared clonotypes between healthy human individuals. The method was immunoSEQ multiplex PCR; TCRdb's version includes in-frame clones alone and lacks a portion of them. In the table there are 2 million to 2.5 million clones, 85% to 95% of which are singletons. Sequenced input: naive CD4+ T cells sorted from blood. Subset here: CD45RA+ positively selected. All receptors come from a man aged 18 to 29 in good health.

The chain links TRBV6-1 to TRBJ2-7; no definite D call. The CDR3 is 15 residues long. Between the trimmed V and J ends, which lost 2 bases and 0 bases, there was a span of 11 bases. Germline lookup yields CDR1 MNHNS and CDR2 SASEGT. CDR3 sequence reads: CASSERATSSYEQYF. DNA for the CDR3: TGTGCCAGCAGTGAAAGAGCGACAAGCTCCTACGAGCAGTACTTC.

CDR3 coding DNA: TGCGCCAGCAGCTTTCTAGCGGGGAACTACAATGAGCAGTTCTTC. This codes for CASSFLAGNYNEQFF. The V and J genes are TRBV5-1 and TRBJ2-1; 9 bases agree with TRBD2. Germline V gene data show CDR1 as SGHRS and CDR2 as YFSETQ. The V segment lost 2 bases and the J segment 3 bases; nucleotides outside the gene matches: 3. The CDR3 is made up of 15 amino acids.

The chain has TRBV29-1 and TRBJ2-1; maybe TRBD2 (6 bases). Per germline, CDR1 SQVTM and CDR2 ANQGSEA. The V end lost 4 bases, the J end lost 1 base, and 11 bases lay between the germline ends. There are 14 residues in the CDR3. As DNA, the CDR3 is TGCAGCGTTGTGGGGGGAAGGTCCTACAATGAGCAGTTCTTC. Protein: CSVVGGRSYNEQFF.

The chain uses TRBV25-1 and TRBJ1-4; TRBD1 aligns across 7 bases. The CDR3 contains 14 residues. Germline lookup yields CDR1 MGHDK and CDR2 SYGVNS. J was trimmed by 3 bases and V by 3 bases; bases with no gene match: 1. This CDR3 is CASSEGQPNEKLFF. DNA for the CDR3: TGTGCCAGCAGTGAGGGACAGCCTAATGAAAAACTGTTTTTT.

The CDR3 loop reads CASSLRVRPSDSYEQYF. CDR3 coding DNA: TGTGCCAGCAGTTTAAGAGTGAGGCCTAGCGACTCCTACGAGCAGTACTTC. The V call is TRBV27, the J call TRBJ2-7; a possible D gene is TRBD2 (6 bases). V shed 2 bases and J shed 0 bases, with 17 bases lying between them. The CDR3 has 17 amino acids. Germline V gene lookup returns CDR1 MNHEY and CDR2 SMNVEV (reference sequence).

The V call is TRBV2, the J call TRBJ2-7; D is unresolved. This CDR3 region has 11 residues. Looked up from germline, CDR1 is SNHLY and CDR2 is FYNNEI. Trimming took 7 bases from V and 3 from J, leaving 7 bases between them. CDR3 sequence: CASKQIYEQYF. In nucleotides, the CDR3 is TGTGCCAGCAAACAGATCTACGAGCAGTACTTC.

The genes are TRBV5-8 and TRBJ1-5, with D hard to call. There are 16 residues in the CDR3. Germline V gene lookup returns CDR1 SGHTS and CDR2 YDEGEE. The V end lost 4 bases, the J end lost 4 bases, and 18 bases lay between the germline ends. In DNA, the CDR3 is TGTGCCAGCAGCCGGGCCTTCGGGGTGGAGAATCAGCCCCAGCATTTT. It encodes CASSRAFGVENQPQHF.

This clone was observed once. One end of the junction varies from germline; a read error may be responsible. J is TRBJ1-6 and V is TRBV7-7; 7 bases map to TRBD1. This CDR3 is built from 13 residues. Germline lookup yields CDR1 SSHAT and CDR2 FNYEAQ (reference sequence). The CDR3 loop reads CASSWDSNSPLHF. CDR3 coding DNA: TGTGCTAGCAGCTGGGACAGTAATTCACCCCTCCACTTT.

The chain uses TRBV5-1 and TRBJ2-3, with 7 bases identical to TRBD1. V dropped 2 bases and J dropped 7; count of bases not matched to a gene: 7. The CDR3 length is 14 residues. Germline lookup yields CDR1 SGHRS and CDR2 YFSETQ. CDR3: CASSLRQGRNTQYF. The CDR3 DNA sequence: TGCGCCAGCAGCTTACGACAGGGTCGGAATACGCAGTATTTT.

This chain uses TRBV1 with TRBJ1-5. TRBV1 is listed as a pseudogene. This CDR3 has 14 residues. The CDR3 nucleotides read TGCACCAGCAGCTCAAGGCGTGGGAATCAGCCCCAGCATTTT. Translation gives CTSSSRRGNQPQHF.

The chain has TRBV5-1 and TRBJ2-5; 11 bases align to TRBD2. Germline CDR1 is SGHRS and CDR2 is YFSETQ. Trimming took 6 bases from V and 5 from J; bases not matched to a gene: 9. CDR3 length: 15 residues. The CDR3: CASTLLAGVDETQYF. CDR3 bases: TGCGCCAGCACTCTACTAGCGGGAGTTGACGAGACCCAGTACTTC.

The rearrangement uses TRBV7-9 and TRBJ1-4; TRBD1 might be the D (5 bases). The CDR3 runs 14 residues. Germline V gene lookup returns CDR1 SEHNR and CDR2 FQNEAQ (reference sequence). Between the trimmed V and J ends, which lost 4 bases and 8 bases, there was a span of 14 bases. CDR3 loop: CASSSQGVEEKLFF. The CDR3 nucleotides read TGTGCCAGCAGCTCTCAGGGTGTGGAAGAAAAACTGTTTTTT.

J is TRBJ2-7 and V is TRBV10-1, with D maybe TRBD2 (9 bases). V shed 7 bases and J shed 6 bases, with 37 bases lying between them. The CDR3 consists of 20 residues. Germline V gene sequence: CDR1 WNHNN, CDR2 SYGVQD (reference sequence). The CDR3 DNA follows: TGCGCCAGCATTACGGGGTTTGAGACAGGGGAGGCTAGCGGGACGTTCGAGCAGTACTTC. Its protein product is CASITGFETGEASGTFEQYF.

This chain uses TRBV2 with TRBJ1-2, with D possibly TRBD1 on 5 matching bases. V was clipped by 7 bases and J by 4 bases, with 13 bases between them. Germline values: CDR1 SNHLY, CDR2 FYNNEI. The CDR3 contains 13 residues. CDR3 in amino acids: CASNGDGPYGYTF. Written as DNA, the CDR3 is TGTGCCAGCAACGGGGACGGGCCCTATGGCTACACCTTC.

This rearrangement joins TRBV5-1 to TRBJ2-1; possible D gene TRBD2, 5 bases. This CDR3 spans 15 amino acids. Germline CDR1 is SGHRS and CDR2 is YFSETQ. V was pared by 0 bases and J by 8 bases, with 15 bases between. The DNA for the CDR3 is TGCGCCAGCAGCTTGGTGGGCTCCGGCGGGTATGAGCAGTTCTTC. This codes for CASSLVGSGGYEQFF.

The V gene is TRBV2, the J gene TRBJ2-2, with unresolved D. The CDR3 is 14 amino acids. Trimming took 3 bases from V and 3 from J, leaving 8 bases between them. The germline V gene encodes CDR1 SNHLY and CDR2 FYNNEI. The CDR3 loop reads CASSDSVHTGELFF. The CDR3 DNA sequence: TGTGCCAGCAGTGACTCGGTGCACACCGGGGAGCTGTTTTTT.

The CDR3 nucleotides are TGTGCCAGCAGCTTAGGTCTCAGTGTTGGAGGGGGAATCGATGAGCAGTTCTTC. Encoded protein: CASSLGLSVGGGIDEQFF. The chain carries TRBV11-3 and TRBJ2-1; D may match TRBD1 or TRBD2 (6 bases each). This CDR3 comprises 18 residues. The germline V gene has CDR1 SGHNT and CDR2 YENEEA. V lost 1 base and J lost 8, with 24 bases in between.

This chain uses TRBV5-8 with TRBJ1-6, with D hard to call. The CDR3 has 18 amino acids. V shed 3 bases and J shed 0 bases, with 16 bases lying between them. Germline V gene lookup returns CDR1 SGHTS and CDR2 YDEGEE. CDR3 bases: TGTGCCAGCAGCTACATGCTTGCGGCGAGCTCCTATAATTCACCCCTCCACTTT. Its protein is CASSYMLAASSYNSPLHF.

Concerning this clone itself: This same CDR3 is encoded by further DNA sequences in the sample. The chain has TRBV29-1 and TRBJ2-5; the D call may be TRBD1 or TRBD2 (7 bases each). The ends were cut back, 6 bases at V and 5 bases at J, with 10 bases in the middle. CDR1 is SQVTM, CDR2 ANQGSEA, per germline. This CDR3 spans 11 amino acids. DNA of the CDR3: TGCAGCGTCCAGGGGGGGGAGACCCAGTACTTC. This translates into CSVQGGETQYF.

The rearrangement links TRBV7-9 to TRBJ1-5; the match to TRBD1 covers 9 bases. Unmatched junction bases numbered 1, after V lost 1 base and J lost 6 bases. This CDR3 contains 14 residues. Germline lookup yields CDR1 SEHNR and CDR2 FQNEAQ (reference sequence). In nucleotides, the CDR3 is TGTGCCAGCAGCTTAGGGACAGGGGCTCAGCCCCAGCATTTT. This translates into CASSLGTGAQPQHF.

The gene calls are TRBV27 and TRBJ1-6, with TRBD1 as a possible D gene (5 bases). The CDR3 covers 14 residues. The germline V gene has CDR1 MNHEY and CDR2 SMNVEV (reference sequence). V shed 3 bases and J shed 7 bases, with 10 bases lying between them. CDR3 loop: CASSFWDGNSPLHF. The CDR3 nucleotides read TGTGCCAGCAGTTTCTGGGACGGGAATTCACCCCTCCACTTT.